The 12 T cell receptor beta chains in this list originate from one sample, sequenced in a study of cytomegalovirus exposure and HLA in healthy donors. The method was immunoSEQ multiplex PCR; TCRdb's version includes in-frame clones alone and lacks a portion of them. The repertoire consists of roughly 180,000 clones, with more than 75% occurring once and the leading ten covering around 7.2%. The sample consisted of PBMCs. Receptors were obtained from a man aged 30 to 45 in good health and CMV-seropositive.

The chain links TRBV9 to TRBJ2-1; maybe TRBD1 (6 bases). V gave up 3 bases and J gave up 3 bases, with 10 bases separating them. Germline loops: CDR1 SGDLS, CDR2 YYNGEE. The CDR3 is 14 residues long. The CDR3 sequence is CASSDRDIYNEQFF. The DNA of the CDR3 is TGTGCCAGCAGCGACCGGGACATCTACAATGAGCAGTTCTTC. Complete variable domain (other parts from reference TRBV9 and TRBJ2-1): DSGVTQTPKHLITATGQRVTLRCSPRSGDLSVYWYQQSLDQGLQFLIQYYNGEERAKGNILERFSAQQFPDLHSELNLSSLELGDSALYFCASSDRDIYNEQFFGPGTRLTVL.

The gene calls are TRBV9 and TRBJ2-7, with D unresolved. Germline V CDR1 and CDR2: SGDLS, YYNGEE. The length of the CDR3 is 15 residues. Trimming shortened V by 4 bases and J by 0 bases, and 14 bases separated the two germline ends. The CDR3 protein is CASSPYGEGSYEQYF. DNA of the CDR3: TGTGCCAGCAGCCCCTATGGTGAAGGCTCCTACGAGCAGTACTTC. Full variable domain (rest looked up from reference TRBV9 and TRBJ2-7): DSGVTQTPKHLITATGQRVTLRCSPRSGDLSVYWYQQSLDQGLQFLIQYYNGEERAKGNILERFSAQQFPDLHSELNLSSLELGDSALYFCASSPYGEGSYEQYFGPGTRLTVT.

J is TRBJ1-1 and V is TRBV13, with D maybe TRBD1 (6 bases). The CDR3 has 15 amino acids. V lost 5 bases and J lost 2, with 15 bases in between. The germline CDR1 and CDR2 sequences are PRHDT and FYEKMQ (reference sequence). The chain's CDR3 is CASSPTGHGNTEAFF. The CDR3 nucleotides read TGTGCCAGCAGCCCGACGGGACACGGAAACACTGAAGCTTTCTTT.

This chain connects TRBV5-1 to TRBJ2-7, with D possibly matching TRBD2 (5 bases). The CDR3 consists of 14 residues. Trimming pared 2 bases from V and 2 bases from J, leaving 11 bases between. Per germline, CDR1 SGHRS and CDR2 YFSETQ. CDR3 nucleotide sequence: TGCGCCAGCAGCTTTAGCGACACAGCCTACGAGCAGTACTTC. Encoded protein: CASSFSDTAYEQYF.

This clone came up a few times. The V call is TRBV27, the J call TRBJ1-5; a weak D match, TRBD1 (6 bases). Trimming removed 4 bases at V and 8 bases at J, with 12 bases between. This CDR3 is built from 13 residues. Per the germline V gene, CDR1 is MNHEY and CDR2 is SMNVEV (reference sequence). CDR3 protein: CASSWGAGEPQHF. DNA for the CDR3: TGTGCCAGCAGTTGGGGGGCAGGGGAGCCCCAGCATTTT.

This chain uses TRBV19 with TRBJ2-7, with TRBD2 matching over 7 bases. V was pared by 8 bases and J by 6 bases, with 10 bases of the junction left unmatched. The CDR3 has 13 residues. CDR1 and CDR2 (germline): LNHDA, SQIVND (reference sequence). CDR3 region: CASRAWGEGEQYF. CDR3 DNA sequence: TGTGCCAGTCGCGCTTGGGGGGAGGGCGAGCAGTACTTC.

This chain connects TRBV27 to TRBJ1-3; D gene uncertain. CDR1 and CDR2 (germline): MNHEY, SMNVEV (reference sequence). Trimming took 9 bases from V and 2 from J, leaving 8 bases between them. There are 12 residues in the CDR3. CDR3 sequence (DNA): TGTGCCAGGGGTGGAGCTGGAAACACCATATATTTT. Its protein is CARGGAGNTIYF.

V gene TRBV29-1 combines with J gene TRBJ1-2; D is uncertain. The CDR3 runs to 14 residues. Germline CDR1 and CDR2: SQVTM and ANQGSEA. With 4 bases removed from V and 0 bases from J, the gap between germline ends came to 12 bases. CDR3 DNA sequence: TGCAGCGTTGCGAATACCCCTGCTAACTATGGCTACACCTTC. Protein product: CSVANTPANYGYTF.

This clone has a single count. J is TRBJ1-2 and V is TRBV4-3; 9 bases are shared with TRBD1. Trimming took 6 bases from V and 3 from J; bases not matched to a gene: 5. CDR3 length equals 14 residues. Germline V CDR1 and CDR2: LGHNA, YSLEER. CDR3 nucleotide sequence: TGCGCCAGCAGAGGGACAGGGAGGGACTATGGCTACACCTTC. Protein product: CASRGTGRDYGYTF.

The gene calls are TRBV4-1 and TRBJ2-7; TRBD2 aligns across 8 bases. V shed 2 bases, J shed 2 bases, and the junction held 11 bases outside the gene matches. Germline CDR1 reads MGHRA; CDR2 reads YSYEKL. This CDR3 has 17 residues. The CDR3 here is CASSQQLGGGRPYEQYF. The CDR3 DNA reads as TGCGCCAGCAGCCAACAACTCGGGGGCGGGAGGCCCTACGAGCAGTACTTC.

The chain carries TRBV18 and TRBJ2-6; D remains unclear. Trimming removed 2 bases from V and 4 bases from J, with 15 bases in between. The CDR3 is 17 residues long. The germline gives CDR1 KGHSH, CDR2 LQKENI. CDR3 loop: CASSPTNSITGANVLTF. CDR3 DNA sequence: TGTGCCAGCTCACCAACAAACAGTATTACCGGGGCCAACGTCCTGACTTTC.

The chain couples TRBV6-1 to TRBJ1-4, with D unclear. The CDR3 sequence is 15 residues long. Germline V gene data show CDR1 as MNHNS and CDR2 as SASEGT. The V end was cut by 8 bases, the J end by 0 bases, with 13 bases between. The CDR3 sequence: CASCWTSSTNEKLFF. The CDR3 coding sequence is TGTGCCAGCTGTTGGACCAGCTCAACTAATGAAAAACTGTTTTTT.